Presented here are 25 T cell receptor beta chains from one specimen sequenced in a study of T cell responses to AZD1222 COVID-19 vaccine. Data came from immunoSEQ multiplex PCR; TCRdb stores just in-frame clones and leaves some out. The data contain about 99,000 clones, 91% of them singletons. Sequencing was performed on peripheral blood, taken 28 days after the second AZD1222 dose. These receptors came from an adult who received the AZD1222 COVID-19 vaccine.

This chain uses TRBV18 with TRBJ1-2; D is possibly TRBD1 (6 bases). CDR3 size: 17 residues. Trimming pared 1 base from V and 3 bases from J, leaving 18 bases between. Germline lookup yields CDR1 KGHSH and CDR2 LQKENI. The CDR3 bases are TGTGCCAGCTCACCACAAGCCATGGGGGCGCAGGACTATGGCTACACCTTC. Protein product: CASSPQAMGAQDYGYTF.

The chain recombines TRBV25-1 with TRBJ2-1; D is uncertain. The V end lost 4 bases, the J end lost 6 bases, and 13 bases lay between the germline ends. The CDR3 runs to 14 residues. Germline V gives CDR1 MGHDK, CDR2 SYGVNS. CDR3 in amino acids: CASSGVGIANEQFF. The CDR3 nucleotides read TGTGCCAGCAGTGGTGTGGGTATAGCCAATGAGCAGTTCTTC. The whole variable domain, remainder taken from reference TRBV25-1 and TRBJ2-1, is EADIYQTPRYLVIGTGKKITLECSQTMGHDKMYWYQQDPGMELHLIHYSYGVNSTEKGDLSSESTVSRIRTEHFPLTLESARPSHTSQYLCASSGVGIANEQFFGPGTRLTVL.

This clone has just a few counts. The J gene is TRBJ2-5, the V gene TRBV27; 15 positions agree with TRBD2. The CDR3 has 17 residues. Trimming took 5 bases from V and 4 from J; bases not matched to a gene: 8. The V gene's germline CDR1 is MNHEY and CDR2 SMNVEV (reference sequence). CDR3 residues: CASSVIPGLAGGETQYF. As DNA, the CDR3 is TGTGCCAGCAGTGTCATTCCGGGACTAGCGGGAGGAGAGACCCAGTACTTC.

This clone came up a few times. The rearrangement joins TRBV2 to TRBJ2-7; 13 bases align to TRBD2. In germline, CDR1 is SNHLY, CDR2 FYNNEI. V lost 10 bases and J lost 7; bases outside the gene matches: 10. The CDR3 covers 14 residues. The CDR3 DNA reads TGTGCCATTGGACTAGCGGGAGTTTTTGGGGAGCAGTACTTC. Translating gives CAIGLAGVFGEQYF.

The chain is built from TRBV28 and TRBJ1-3; D call uncertain. Trimming left V 5 bases short and J 0 bases short, with 14 bases between. Germline V gives CDR1 MDHEN, CDR2 SYDVKM. The CDR3 runs to 16 residues. The CDR3 DNA reads as TGTGCCAGCAGTCTCGACCTAGGACTCTCTGGAAACACCATATATTTT. This translates into CASSLDLGLSGNTIYF.

The V and J genes are TRBV18 and TRBJ2-1; possible D gene TRBD2, 6 bases. V dropped 5 bases and J dropped 2 bases, with 7 bases sitting between them. CDR1 and CDR2 from the germline V gene are KGHSH and LQKENI. This CDR3 comprises 13 residues. The DNA of the CDR3 is TGTGCCAGCTCAACGGGGGCCTACAATGAGCAGTTCTTC. It translates to CASSTGAYNEQFF.

This sequence joins TRBV19 and TRBJ2-5; 13 bases align to TRBD2. CDR1 and CDR2 from the germline V gene are LNHDA and SQIVND (reference sequence). The ends lost 4 bases at V and 2 bases at J; junction bases unmatched: 4. The CDR3 contains 16 residues. CDR3 coding DNA: TGTGCCAGTAGTACCTCGGGACTAGCGGGACAAGAGACCCAGTACTTC. Protein sequence: CASSTSGLAGQETQYF.

The chain carries TRBV14 and TRBJ2-7, with D tentatively TRBD1 or TRBD2 (7 bases each). The V gene lost 0 bases and the J gene lost 6 bases, with 15 bases spanning the gap. Germline CDR1 and CDR2: SGHDN and FVKESK. The CDR3 extends over 15 amino acids. CDR3 nucleotides: TGTGCCAGCAGCCAAGATTCGGGGGGACAGACCGAGCAGTACTTC. It specifies CASSQDSGGQTEQYF.

CDR3 sequence (DNA): TGTGCCAGCTCCCTTACCCCAGGGGAGGCCTACGAGCAGTACTTC. This encodes CASSLTPGEAYEQYF. The gene calls are TRBV27 and TRBJ2-7, with D perhaps assigned TRBD1 or TRBD2 (6 bases each). Germline assignment: CDR1 MNHEY and CDR2 SMNVEV (reference sequence). The CDR3 loop spans 15 amino acids. V gave up 8 bases and J gave up 2 bases, with 19 bases separating them.

This chain connects TRBV7-9 to TRBJ2-5; 11 positions match TRBD1. The CDR3 spans 16 residues. V dropped 5 bases and J dropped 2; count of bases not matched to a gene: 7. Germline lookup yields CDR1 SEHNR and CDR2 FQNEAQ (reference sequence). CDR3 protein: CASSPGDRGIQETQYF. CDR3 bases: TGTGCCAGCAGCCCGGGGGACAGGGGGATTCAAGAGACCCAGTACTTC.

This sequence joins TRBV2 and TRBJ1-5; TRBD1 aligns across 7 bases. This CDR3 contains 15 residues. The junction had 6 bases not matched to a gene; V was cut back by 7 bases and J by 0 bases. Germline V CDR1 and CDR2: SNHLY, FYNNEI. The CDR3: CASKRDSYSNQPQHF. The CDR3 DNA is TGTGCCAGCAAACGGGACAGCTATAGCAATCAGCCCCAGCATTTT.

The chain has TRBV5-1 and TRBJ2-7; D gene ambiguous. V lost 4 bases and J lost 0, with 11 bases in between. CDR3 length: 14 amino acids. Germline lookup yields CDR1 SGHRS and CDR2 YFSETQ. This chain's CDR3 is CASSQPLGSYEQYF. The CDR3 DNA reads as TGCGCCAGCAGCCAACCACTGGGCTCCTACGAGCAGTACTTC.

The chain couples TRBV4-3 to TRBJ2-1; 7 nucleotides agree with TRBD1. CDR1 and CDR2 (germline): LGHNA, YSLEER. This CDR3 region has 15 residues. The V and J ends lost 0 bases and 4 bases, in that order; junction bases with no gene match: 3. Here the CDR3 reads CASSQDGGQYNEQFF. The DNA of the CDR3 is TGCGCCAGCAGCCAAGATGGGGGACAGTACAATGAGCAGTTCTTC.

This rearrangement joins TRBV7-3 to TRBJ2-7, with a tentative D call TRBD2 (5 bases). Trimming left V 2 bases short and J 2 bases short, with 10 bases between. The CDR3 extends over 14 amino acids. Looked up from germline, CDR1 is SGHTA and CDR2 is FQGTGA. This CDR3 is CASSLGEGPYEQYF. The CDR3 nucleotides read TGTGCCAGCAGCTTAGGAGAGGGTCCCTACGAGCAGTACTTC.

Note on this clone: Other DNA sequences of this sample code for an identical CDR3. The rearrangement joins TRBV15 to TRBJ1-1; 7 bases align to TRBD1. V gave up 0 bases and J gave up 8 bases; unmatched junction bases: 3. Germline V gives CDR1 LNHNV, CDR2 YYDKDF (reference sequence). This CDR3 has 13 amino acids. Written as DNA, the CDR3 is TGTGCCACCAGCAGAGATTTGACAGGGGAAGCTTTCTTT. This encodes CATSRDLTGEAFF.

The chain is built from TRBV2 and TRBJ1-2; TRBD1 aligns across 7 bases. V shed 8 bases, J shed 6 bases, and the junction held 9 bases outside the gene matches. The germline V gene encodes CDR1 SNHLY and CDR2 FYNNEI. The CDR3 length is 13 residues. CDR3: CASGSTGRNGYTF. The CDR3 DNA reads as TGTGCCAGCGGGTCGACAGGGAGGAATGGCTACACCTTC.

The chain recombines TRBV3-1 (or the pseudogene TRBV3-2) with TRBJ2-1; D could derive from TRBD1 or TRBD2 (5 bases each). The CDR3 length is 17 residues. Germline values: CDR1 LGHDT, CDR2 YNNKEL (reference sequence). Between the trimmed V and J ends, which lost 2 bases and 4 bases, there was a span of 18 bases. This CDR3 is CASSQFFPGRIYNEQFF. CDR3 sequence (DNA): TGTGCCAGCAGCCAATTTTTTCCGGGACGGATTTACAATGAGCAGTTCTTC.

The chain is built from TRBV3-1 (or the pseudogene TRBV3-2) and TRBJ1-5; D is perhaps TRBD1 (5 bases). This CDR3 spans 13 amino acids. Trimming took off 1 base at V and 9 bases at J, with 10 bases between the two ends. CDR1 is LGHDT and CDR2 is YNNKEL in the germline V gene (reference sequence). The CDR3 bases are TGTGCCAGCAGCCAAGTGGGGGGGACGCCCCAGCATTTT. It translates to CASSQVGGTPQHF.

This chain connects TRBV7-8 to TRBJ2-7; D is undetermined. There are 15 residues in the CDR3. V dropped 3 bases and J dropped 0 bases, with 12 bases sitting between them. Germline V gives CDR1 SGHVS, CDR2 FQNEAQ. The chain's CDR3 is CASSLQPRNSYEQYF. The DNA for the CDR3 is TGTGCCAGCAGCTTGCAACCCAGGAACTCCTACGAGCAGTACTTC.

This sequence joins TRBV2 and TRBJ1-5; D not certain. The CDR3 sequence is 15 residues long. Germline loops: CDR1 SNHLY, CDR2 FYNNEI. V was clipped by 3 bases and J by 0 bases, with 9 bases between them. CDR3 bases: TGTGCCAGCAGTGAGGGTACTTATAGCAATCAGCCCCAGCATTTT. Protein product: CASSEGTYSNQPQHF. Supplemented by reference TRBV2 and TRBJ1-5, the full variable domain reads EPEVTQTPSHQVTQMGQEVILRCVPISNHLYFYWYRQILGQKVEFLVSFYNNEISEKSEIFDDQFSVERPDGSNFTLKIRSTKLEDSAMYFCASSEGTYSNQPQHFGDGTRLSIL.

This clone showed up just a few times. The V gene is TRBV27, the J gene TRBJ1-5; maybe TRBD1 (5 bases). V dropped 8 bases and J dropped 0 bases, with 8 bases sitting between them. The CDR3 consists of 13 residues. Germline V gene data show CDR1 as MNHEY and CDR2 as SMNVEV (reference sequence). The chain's CDR3 is CASGGYSNQPQHF. The CDR3, as DNA: TGTGCCAGCGGGGGGTATAGCAATCAGCCCCAGCATTTT.

The rearrangement joins TRBV5-6 to TRBJ1-1, with a tentative D call TRBD1 (6 bases). Germline-derived CDR1 and CDR2 are SGHDT and YYEEEE. The CDR3 has 15 amino acids. V gave up 0 bases and J gave up 4 bases, with 13 bases separating them. The CDR3 coding sequence is TGTGCCAGCAGCTTGGCGGCAGGGGCCTTCACTGAAGCTTTCTTT. Its translation is CASSLAAGAFTEAFF.

The chain has TRBV27 and TRBJ1-4, with D hard to call. The germline V gene encodes CDR1 MNHEY and CDR2 SMNVEV (reference sequence). V lost 4 bases and J lost 4, with 7 bases in between. This CDR3 is built from 13 residues. The CDR3 region is CASSSYLNEKLFF. DNA for the CDR3: TGTGCCAGCAGTTCGTACCTTAATGAAAAACTGTTTTTT.

The chain combines TRBV3-1 (or the pseudogene TRBV3-2) with TRBJ1-6; 7 bases agree with TRBD1. The CDR3 has 13 residues. From germline, CDR1 is LGHDT and CDR2 YNNKEL (reference sequence). V gave up 8 bases and J gave up 9 bases; unmatched junction bases: 7. The CDR3 loop is CASSKGAGSPLHF. As DNA, the CDR3 is TGTGCCAGCTCAAAGGGGGCGGGTTCACCCCTCCACTTT.

The rearrangement joins TRBV19 to TRBJ2-7; TRBD1 agrees at 10 bases. Trimming took 5 bases from V and 4 from J; bases not matched to a gene: 8. The germline CDR1 and CDR2 sequences are LNHDA and SQIVND (reference sequence). The CDR3 extends over 15 amino acids. The CDR3 sequence is CASSPSGDRGYEQYF. In DNA, the CDR3 is TGTGCCAGTAGTCCCTCGGGGGACAGGGGTTACGAGCAGTACTTC.